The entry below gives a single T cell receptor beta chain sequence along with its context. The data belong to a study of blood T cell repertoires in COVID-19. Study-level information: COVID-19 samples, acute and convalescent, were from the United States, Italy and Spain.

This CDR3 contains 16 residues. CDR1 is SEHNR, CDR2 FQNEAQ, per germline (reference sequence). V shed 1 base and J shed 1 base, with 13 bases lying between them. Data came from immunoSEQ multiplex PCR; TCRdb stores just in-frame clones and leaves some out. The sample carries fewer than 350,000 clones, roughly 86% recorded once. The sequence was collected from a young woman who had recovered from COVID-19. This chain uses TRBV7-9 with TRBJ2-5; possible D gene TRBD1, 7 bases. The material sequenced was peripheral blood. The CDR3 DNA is TGTGCCAGCAGCTTAGGGCAGGGGGGACGCCAAGAGACCCAGTACTTC. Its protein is CASSLGQGGRQETQYF. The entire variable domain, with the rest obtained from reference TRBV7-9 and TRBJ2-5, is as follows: DTGVSQNPRHKITKRGQNVTFRCDPISEHNRLYWYRQTLGQGPEFLTYFQNEAQLEKSRLLSDRFSAERPKGSFSTLEIQRTEQGDSAMYLCASSLGQGGRQETQYFGPGTRLLVL.